A single sample is the source of the 14 T cell receptor beta chains below, sequenced in a study of glioma-infiltrating T cells. TCR alpha and beta CDR3 regions were amplified from RNA using iRepertoire nested multiplex PCR. TCRdb recomputed calls from the multiplex PCR reads with MiXCR, one row per CDR3 protein. The repertoire holds fewer than 500,000 distinct CDR3 sequences, with 41% as singletons. Sequenced input: glioma tissue, nonneoplastic brain tissue, or PBMCs (not recorded which). The receptors come from a human donor with low-grade glioma or glioblastoma, undergoing nonglioma brain surgery, or in good health (not recorded which).

This chain connects TRBV4-3 to TRBJ1-4; a possible D gene is TRBD1 (6 bases). The CDR3 is 15 amino acids. Looked up from germline, CDR1 is LGHNA and CDR2 is YSLEER. V was trimmed by 4 bases and J by 2 bases, leaving 11 bases between them. The CDR3 is CASSLTRGTNEKLFF. CDR3 DNA sequence: TGCGCCAGCAGCCTAACGAGGGGGACTAATGAAAAACTGTTTTTT.

The gene calls are TRBV7-2 and TRBJ2-3; D may correspond to TRBD1 or TRBD2 (5 bases each). V shed 2 bases and J shed 9 bases, with 15 bases lying between them. Germline CDR1 reads SGHTA; CDR2 reads FQGNSA. The CDR3 covers 14 residues. CDR3 residues: CASSLTLPRDTQYF. The CDR3 DNA reads as TGTGCCAGCAGCTTAACACTCCCCAGGGACACGCAGTATTTT.

J is TRBJ2-3 and V is TRBV7-2; D is possibly TRBD2 (6 bases). V was shortened by 0 bases and J by 3 bases, with 10 bases between the two germline ends. CDR3 size: 15 residues. Germline lookup yields CDR1 SGHTA and CDR2 FQGNSA. The CDR3 here is CASSLAAGRTDTQYF. DNA for the CDR3: TGTGCCAGCAGCTTAGCTGCGGGAAGAACAGATACGCAGTATTTT.

This clonotype was counted many times. The conserved final phenylalanine or tryptophan is absent from the CDR3, which likely points to a read error. The chain uses TRBV28 and TRBJ1-2, with D unclear. V was pared by 5 bases and J by 6 bases, with 13 bases between. From germline, CDR1 is MDHEN and CDR2 SYDVKM. The CDR3 consists of 13 residues. Written as DNA, the CDR3 is TGTGCCAGCAGTCGTACCCATCGTCATGGCTACACCTCC. Protein sequence: CASSRTHRHGYTS.

Of note for this clonotype: This sequence may be a read error, since a much larger clone differs from it by one base. This chain joins TRBV7-2 and TRBJ2-7; D possibly corresponds to TRBD1 (6 bases). This CDR3 spans 15 amino acids. Germline values: CDR1 SGHTA, CDR2 FQGNSA. Trimming took 2 bases from V and 8 from J, leaving 19 bases between them. The CDR3 here is CASSLSVGRGHKQYF. CDR3 DNA: TGTGCCAGCAGCTTAAGTGTGGGCAGGGGACACAAGCAGTACTTC.

The J gene is TRBJ2-1, the V gene TRBV5-1, with D maybe TRBD2 (5 bases). Trimming left V 0 bases short and J 10 bases short, with 8 bases between. There are 12 residues in the CDR3. Germline assignment: CDR1 SGHRS and CDR2 YFSETQ. In DNA, the CDR3 is TGCGCCAGCAGCTTGGGGACGGGGGAGCAGTTCTTC. Amino acid sequence: CASSLGTGEQFF.

The gene calls are TRBV3-1 and TRBJ2-5; 8 bases are shared with TRBD2. The CDR3 is 13 amino acids. Per the germline V gene, CDR1 is LGHDT and CDR2 is YNNKEL (reference sequence). Germline trimming cut 8 bases from V and 5 bases from J; bases unmatched to any gene: 7. CDR3 in DNA: TGTGCCAGCTCAACAGCGGGAGTGGAGACCCAGTACTTC. Its translation: CASSTAGVETQYF.

The sample holds many counts of this clonotype. The V gene is TRBV15, the J gene TRBJ2-2, with D uncertain. The V end lost 1 base, the J end lost 1 base, and 4 bases lay between the germline ends. Looked up from germline, CDR1 is LNHNV and CDR2 is YYDKDF (reference sequence). The CDR3 is made up of 14 amino acids. CDR3 residues: CATSRVVNTGELFF. In DNA, the CDR3 is TGTGCCACCAGCAGAGTTGTGAACACCGGGGAGCTGTTTTTT.

The genes are TRBV28 and TRBJ2-7; 7 nucleotides align to TRBD1. V shed 4 bases, J shed 7 bases, and the junction held 28 bases outside the gene matches. The CDR3 extends over 20 amino acids. Germline-derived CDR1 and CDR2 are MDHEN and SYDVKM. The CDR3, as DNA: TGTGCCAGCAGTTCAGGAACCCTCAGGAAGGACAGGAGCTCCTACAATGAGCAGTACTTC. This translates into CASSSGTLRKDRSSYNEQYF.

This clonotype was found a few times. This sequence joins TRBV25-1 and TRBJ1-5; 7 nucleotides line up with TRBD1. The ends lost 5 bases at V and 2 bases at J; junction bases unmatched: 15. The CDR3 has 18 residues. The V gene's germline CDR1 is MGHDK and CDR2 SYGVNS. In nucleotides, the CDR3 is TGTGCCAGCAGTTTATCCGGGACAGACGGGATAGGCAATCAGCCCCAGCATTTT. Its protein product is CASSLSGTDGIGNQPQHF.

The V gene is TRBV15, the J gene TRBJ2-5; D unresolved. Germline V gene data show CDR1 as LNHNV and CDR2 as YYDKDF (reference sequence). The CDR3 totals 13 residues. V was cut by 0 bases and J by 10 bases, with 12 bases left in between. The CDR3 spells CATSREGWTDQYF. The DNA for the CDR3 is TGTGCCACCAGCAGAGAGGGTTGGACGGACCAGTACTTC.

V gene TRBV7-2 combines with J gene TRBJ1-2; D gene ambiguous. Germline CDR1 reads SGHTA; CDR2 reads FQGNSA. The CDR3 runs to 14 residues. V was pared by 5 bases and J by 3 bases, with 13 bases between. Here the CDR3 reads CASSTAGRHYGYTF. In DNA form, the CDR3 reads TGTGCCAGCAGCACCGCGGGCCGACACTATGGCTACACCTTC.

The rearrangement joins TRBV11-2 to TRBJ2-5, with 10 bases matching TRBD2. The V segment lost 4 bases and the J segment 3 bases; nucleotides outside the gene matches: 20. CDR3 length equals 20 residues. Looked up from germline, CDR1 is SGHAT and CDR2 is FQNNGV. The CDR3 bases are TGTGCCAGCAGCTCTAAGAATCATTGGACTAGCGGCGGGGTCAAAGAGACCCAGTACTTC. It codes for CASSSKNHWTSGGVKETQYF. The whole variable domain, remainder taken from reference TRBV11-2 and TRBJ2-5, is EAGVAQSPRYKIIEKRQSVAFWCNPISGHATLYWYQQILGQGPKLLIQFQNNGVVDDSQLPKDRFSAERLKGVDSTLKIQPAKLEDSAVYLCASSSKNHWTSGGVKETQYFGPGTRLLVL.

This clonotype was detected many times. The chain couples TRBV6-1 to TRBJ2-7, with 9 bases matching TRBD2. The V gene's germline CDR1 is MNHNS and CDR2 SASEGT. V gave up 8 bases and J gave up 6 bases; unmatched junction bases: 8. The CDR3 is 13 residues long. The CDR3 region has the DNA TGTGCCAGCTATCCCGCGGGAGGGGCCGAGCAGTACTTC. Its protein product is CASYPAGGAEQYF.